This TCR beta chain derives from a study of OX40 agonist ivuxolimab in advanced cancers. On the study more broadly: Aged about 20 to 85 with a mean of around 60 years, they were approximately 80% male.

Repertoires were generated with immunoSEQ multiplex PCR, while TCRdb's copy carries only in-frame clones and drops some. The sample has around 21,000 clones, around 83% seen once. The CDR3 loop spans 12 amino acids. Between the trimmed V and J ends, which lost 2 bases and 1 base, there was a span of 3 bases. The germline CDR1 and CDR2 sequences are WSHSY and SAAADI. The receptor was derived from an adult with an advanced solid tumor such as melanoma, head and neck, liver or kidney cancer. The V and J genes are TRBV10-2 and TRBJ2-7; D unclear. Specimen: CD4+ or CD8+ T cells sorted from blood, collected in a trial of the OX40 agonist ivuxolimab. The CDR3 here is CASSETSYEQYF. CDR3 bases: TGCGCCAGCAGTGAGACTTCCTACGAGCAGTACTTC.